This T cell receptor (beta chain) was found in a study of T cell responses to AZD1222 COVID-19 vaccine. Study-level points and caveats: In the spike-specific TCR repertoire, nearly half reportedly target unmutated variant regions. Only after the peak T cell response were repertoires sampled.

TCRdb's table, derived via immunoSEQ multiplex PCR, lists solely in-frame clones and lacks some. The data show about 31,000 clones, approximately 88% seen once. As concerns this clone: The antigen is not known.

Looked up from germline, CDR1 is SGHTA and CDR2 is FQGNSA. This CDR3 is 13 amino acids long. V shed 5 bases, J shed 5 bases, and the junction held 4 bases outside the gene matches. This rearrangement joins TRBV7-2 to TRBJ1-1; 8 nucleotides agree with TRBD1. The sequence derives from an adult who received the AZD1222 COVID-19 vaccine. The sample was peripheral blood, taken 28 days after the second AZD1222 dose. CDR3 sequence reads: CASSLQGVTEAFF. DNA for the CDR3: TGTGCCAGCAGCCTACAGGGGGTGACTGAAGCTTTCTTT.